This TCR beta chain was obtained from a study of T cell responses to AZD1222 COVID-19 vaccine. Repertoires were generated with immunoSEQ multiplex PCR, while TCRdb's copy carries only in-frame clones and drops some. The sample has 150,000 to 200,000 clones, almost 95% seen once. The CDR3 loop spans 11 amino acids. With regard to this clone: The junction differs from germline at one of its ends, possibly a read error.

This TCR came from an adult in good health. The rearrangement uses TRBV5-3 and TRBJ2-1; D not certain. TRBV5-3 is recorded as an ORF, its role being uncertain. Specimen: peripheral blood, collected on day 0 of AZD1222 vaccination. The CDR3 DNA reads TGTGCCAGAAGCCTCGACAAGGAGCAGTTCTTC. Residues: CARSLDKEQFF.